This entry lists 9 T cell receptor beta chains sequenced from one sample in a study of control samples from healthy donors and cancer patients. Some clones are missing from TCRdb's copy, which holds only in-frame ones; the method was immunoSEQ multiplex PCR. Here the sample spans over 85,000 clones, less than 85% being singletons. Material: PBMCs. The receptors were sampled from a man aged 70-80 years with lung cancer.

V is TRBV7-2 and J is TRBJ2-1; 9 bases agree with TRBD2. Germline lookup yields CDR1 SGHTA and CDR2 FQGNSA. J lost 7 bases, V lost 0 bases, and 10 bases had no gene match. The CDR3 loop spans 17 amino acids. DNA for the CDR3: TGTGCCAGCAGCTTAGCCTTCGGGCGGGGGGGCCAAAATGAGCAGTTCTTC. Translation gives CASSLAFGRGGQNEQFF.

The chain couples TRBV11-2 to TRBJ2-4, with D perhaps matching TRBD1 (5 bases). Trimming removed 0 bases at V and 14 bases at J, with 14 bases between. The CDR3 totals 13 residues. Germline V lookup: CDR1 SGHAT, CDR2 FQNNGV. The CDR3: CASSLDFVAGKYF. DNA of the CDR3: TGTGCCAGCAGCTTAGATTTTGTCGCAGGGAAGTACTTC.

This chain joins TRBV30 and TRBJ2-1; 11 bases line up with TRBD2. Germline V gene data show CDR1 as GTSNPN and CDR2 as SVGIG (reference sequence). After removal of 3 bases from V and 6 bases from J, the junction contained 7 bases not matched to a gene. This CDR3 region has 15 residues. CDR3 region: CAWSELSGGVNEQFF. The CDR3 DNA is TGTGCCTGGAGCGAGCTTAGCGGGGGGGTCAATGAGCAGTTCTTC.

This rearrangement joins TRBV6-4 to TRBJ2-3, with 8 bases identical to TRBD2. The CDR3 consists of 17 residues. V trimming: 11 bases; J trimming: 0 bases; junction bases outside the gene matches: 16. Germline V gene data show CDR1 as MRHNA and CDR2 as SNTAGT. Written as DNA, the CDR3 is TGTGCCGGACCATCTGGCGGGGGGTTATCTAGCACAGATACGCAGTATTTT. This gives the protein CAGPSGGGLSSTDTQYF.

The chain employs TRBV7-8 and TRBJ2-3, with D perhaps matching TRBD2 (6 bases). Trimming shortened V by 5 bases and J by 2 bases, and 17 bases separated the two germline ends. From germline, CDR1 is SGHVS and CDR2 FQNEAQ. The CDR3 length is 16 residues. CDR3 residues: CASSMLGGTSTDTQYF. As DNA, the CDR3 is TGTGCCAGCAGCATGCTTGGCGGGACTTCCACAGATACGCAGTATTTT.

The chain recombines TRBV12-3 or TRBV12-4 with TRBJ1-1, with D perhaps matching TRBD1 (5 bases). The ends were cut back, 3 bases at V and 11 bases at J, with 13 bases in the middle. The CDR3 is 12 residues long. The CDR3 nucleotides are TGTGCCAGCAGTTTTTTCGGCAGGGCGGCTTTCTTT. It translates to CASSFFGRAAFF.

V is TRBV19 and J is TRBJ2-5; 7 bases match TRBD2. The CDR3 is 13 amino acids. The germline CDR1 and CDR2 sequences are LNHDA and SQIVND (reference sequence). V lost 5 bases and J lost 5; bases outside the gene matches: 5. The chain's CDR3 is CASSSWGGETQYF. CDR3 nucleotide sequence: TGTGCCAGTAGTTCCTGGGGGGGGGAGACCCAGTACTTC.

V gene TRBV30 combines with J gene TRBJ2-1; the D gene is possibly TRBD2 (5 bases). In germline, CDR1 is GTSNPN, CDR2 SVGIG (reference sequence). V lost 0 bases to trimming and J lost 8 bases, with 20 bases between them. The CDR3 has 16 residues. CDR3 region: CAWSVPQRTYRDEQFF. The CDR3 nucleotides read TGTGCCTGGAGTGTACCCCAACGGACTTACCGGGATGAGCAGTTCTTC.

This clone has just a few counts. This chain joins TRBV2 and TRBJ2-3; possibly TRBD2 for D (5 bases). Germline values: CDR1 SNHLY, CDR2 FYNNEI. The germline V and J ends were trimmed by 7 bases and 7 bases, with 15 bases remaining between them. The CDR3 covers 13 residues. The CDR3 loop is CASNGGPGYTQYF. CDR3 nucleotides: TGTGCCAGCAATGGTGGACCGGGGTATACGCAGTATTTT.